Each of the 3 T cell receptor beta chains below was sequenced from the same sample in a study of CD8 T cells in Susac syndrome. Reverse transcription of roughly 0.45 to 1 ug RNA was performed with random hexamers. TCRdb passed the immunoSEQ multiplex PCR reads through MiXCR, listing each CDR3 protein once. Of around 280,000 distinct CDR3 sequences in the sample, around 83% were seen once. The sequenced material came from CD8+ T cells from PBMCs. The receptors shown here come from a human donor with multiple sclerosis.

Only a few counts were recorded for this clonotype. V and J are TRBV2 and TRBJ2-7; no reliable D call. Trimming left V 3 bases short and J 1 base short, with 16 bases between. Germline assignment: CDR1 SNHLY and CDR2 FYNNEI. This CDR3 region has 16 residues. CDR3 sequence reads: CASSEATRGVSYEQYF. CDR3 sequence (DNA): TGTGCCAGCAGTGAGGCTACTCGTGGTGTATCCTACGAGCAGTACTTC.

This sequence joins TRBV29-1 and TRBJ2-3; 9 bases line up with TRBD2. The CDR3 is 15 amino acids. The germline V gene has CDR1 SQVTM and CDR2 ANQGSEA. V was pared by 4 bases and J by 2 bases, with 7 bases of the junction left unmatched. The CDR3, as DNA: TGCAGCGTTGGCCAGCGGGAGGACCCCACAGATACGCAGTATTTT. Translating it yields CSVGQREDPTDTQYF.

The chain combines TRBV19 with TRBJ2-2, with D possibly matching TRBD1 (6 bases). V dropped 1 base and J dropped 10 bases, with 7 bases sitting between them. The CDR3 length is 12 residues. CDR1 and CDR2 from the germline V gene are LNHDA and SQIVND (reference sequence). In nucleotides, the CDR3 is TGTGCCAGTAGTATAGGGGGACAGGAGCTGTTTTTT. The encoded protein is CASSIGGQELFF.